This TCR beta chain originates from a study of shared clonotypes between healthy human individuals. Only Caucasian adults living in Nashville, Tennessee made up the donor group. This CDR3 is 14 amino acids long. The ends were cut back, 1 base at V and 0 bases at J, with 5 bases in the middle. Germline CDR1 is SGHVS and CDR2 is FQNEAQ. On this clone itself: Its matching antigen is unknown.

This table comes from immunoSEQ multiplex PCR, and its TCRdb copy is limited to in-frame clones, with some not included. The sample holds over a million clones; just under 99% are singletons and the top ten take over 0.3%. Study observations and caveats: Clonotypes which were not shared had lower generation probabilities than clonotypes that all four donors shared. Only blood was sampled; tissue repertoires likely differ.

The V gene is TRBV7-8, the J gene TRBJ2-3; D gene ambiguous. The clonotype originates from a man under 40 in good health. Sequencing was performed on naive CD4+ T cells sorted from blood. Stated subset: CD45RA+ positively selected. The CDR3 spells CASSLGTSTDTQYF. The CDR3 DNA sequence: TGTGCCAGCAGCTTAGGCACCAGCACAGATACGCAGTATTTT.